A single sample gave rise to the 8 T cell receptor beta chains below, sequenced in a study of regulatory T cells in long-lasting Graves disease. Indicated time point: newly diagnosed GD, antithyroid drugs for less than 3 months. Scientists built the TCR library using RNA that was extracted from PBMCs. Both iRepertoire HTBI primers and Arm-PCR of CDR3 regions were used to build the TCR beta libraries. In TCRdb, the multiplex PCR reads were re-called with MiXCR into one record per CDR3 protein. This sample has around 450,000 distinct CDR3 sequences; under 20% occur once, and the top ten carry more than 10%. This same sample was also part of a study on T cells in Graves' hyperthyroidism and ophthalmopathy.

The material sequenced was peripheral blood mononuclear cells (PBMCs), taken at new diagnosis, from a patient treated with antithyroid drugs. The source is a man aged 35-49 years with Graves disease.

Only a few counts were recorded for this clonotype. The chain uses TRBV6-2 or TRBV6-3 and TRBJ1-5; 9 bases agree with TRBD1. This CDR3 contains 15 residues. CDR1 MNHEY and CDR2 SVGEGT come from the germline V gene. Trimming took 6 bases from V and 4 from J; bases not matched to a gene: 7. This CDR3 reads CASRGLDRGNQPQHF. CDR3 nucleotide sequence: TGTGCCAGCAGAGGTCTAGACAGGGGGAATCAGCCCCAGCATTTT.

This clonotype was observed a handful of times. The V gene is TRBV6-5, the J gene TRBJ2-7; 7 nucleotides align to TRBD1. The CDR3 consists of 15 residues. The trim removed 3 bases at V and 2 bases at J, leaving 7 bases unmatched. CDR1 and CDR2 (germline): MNHEY, SVGAGI. CDR3: CASSYGDRVAYEQYF. The CDR3 nucleotides are TGTGCCAGCAGTTATGGAGACAGGGTAGCCTACGAGCAGTACTTC.

A few counts support this clonotype. The V call is TRBV28, the J call TRBJ1-1; D not resolved. The CDR3 has 14 residues. Looked up from germline, CDR1 is MDHEN and CDR2 is SYDVKM. The germline V and J ends were trimmed by 3 bases and 6 bases, with 14 bases remaining between them. This CDR3 is CASSLGARGAEAFF. CDR3 in DNA: TGTGCCAGCAGTTTGGGAGCGCGGGGAGCTGAAGCTTTCTTT.

This clonotype was recorded at least ten times. V gene TRBV2 combines with J gene TRBJ1-1; D remains ambiguous. Trimming pared 6 bases from V and 5 bases from J, leaving 16 bases between. Germline assignment: CDR1 SNHLY and CDR2 FYNNEI. The CDR3 has 14 residues. CDR3 residues: CASRTERVGTEAFF. The CDR3 DNA sequence: TGTGCCAGCAGAACCGAAAGGGTCGGGACTGAAGCTTTCTTT.

This clonotype has a count of ten or more. The chain has TRBV27 and TRBJ2-7; a weak D match, TRBD1 (6 bases). The V and J ends lost 5 bases and 2 bases respectively, with 10 bases between them. Germline CDR1 reads MNHEY; CDR2 reads SMNVEV (reference sequence). The CDR3 has 13 amino acids. The CDR3, as DNA: TGTGCCAGCAGTCCGGACAGCACCTACGAGCAGTACTTC. Its protein is CASSPDSTYEQYF.

This sequence joins TRBV9 and TRBJ2-1; 8 bases agree with TRBD2. V lost 0 bases and J lost 8; bases outside the gene matches: 7. CDR1 and CDR2 (germline): SGDLS, YYNGEE. CDR3 length: 15 amino acids. The CDR3 protein is CASSVGSGRSDEQFF. DNA of the CDR3: TGTGCCAGCAGCGTAGGAAGCGGGAGAAGCGATGAGCAGTTCTTC.

On this clonotype itself: A much larger clone is a single base away; this may be a read error. This rearrangement joins TRBV20-1 to TRBJ1-5; the match to TRBD1 covers 7 bases. The V and J ends lost 5 bases and 5 bases, in that order; junction bases with no gene match: 3. There are 12 residues in the CDR3. Germline V gene data show CDR1 as DFQATT and CDR2 as SNEGSKA (reference sequence). CDR3 amino acids: CSAGGTDQPQHF. Written as DNA, the CDR3 is TGCAGTGCTGGAGGGACAGATCAGCCCCAGCATTTT.

DNA of the CDR3: TGTGCCAGTAGTTCGGGACTAGTGCGGGAGCAGTTCTTC. As protein: CASSSGLVREQFF. The chain is built from TRBV19 and TRBJ2-1; 8 nucleotides line up with TRBD2. Germline-derived CDR1 and CDR2 are LNHDA and SQIVND (reference sequence). V dropped 5 bases and J dropped 10; count of bases not matched to a gene: 7. This CDR3 has 13 residues.